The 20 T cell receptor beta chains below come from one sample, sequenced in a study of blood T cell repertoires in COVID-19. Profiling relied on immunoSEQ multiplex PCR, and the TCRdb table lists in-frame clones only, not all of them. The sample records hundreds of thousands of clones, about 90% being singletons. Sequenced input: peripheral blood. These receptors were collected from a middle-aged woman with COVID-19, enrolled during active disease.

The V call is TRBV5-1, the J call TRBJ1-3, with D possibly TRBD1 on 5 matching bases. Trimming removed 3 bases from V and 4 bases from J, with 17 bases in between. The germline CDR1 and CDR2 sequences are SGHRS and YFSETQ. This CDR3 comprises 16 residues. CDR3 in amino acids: CASSSTAPGVGNTIYF. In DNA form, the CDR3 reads TGCGCCAGCAGCTCGACCGCTCCGGGGGTCGGAAACACCATATATTTT.

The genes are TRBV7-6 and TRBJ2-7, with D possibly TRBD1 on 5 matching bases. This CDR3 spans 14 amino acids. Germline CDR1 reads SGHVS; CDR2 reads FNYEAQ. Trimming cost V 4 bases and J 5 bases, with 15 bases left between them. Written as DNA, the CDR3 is TGTGCCAGCAGCTACCGGGCCCCAGGGAACGAGCAGTACTTC. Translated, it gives CASSYRAPGNEQYF. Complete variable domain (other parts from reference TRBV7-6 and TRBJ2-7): GAGVSQSPRYKVTKRGQDVALRCDPISGHVSLYWYRQALGQGPEFLTYFNYEAQQDKSGLPNDRFSAERPEGSISTLTIQRTEQRDSAMYRCASSYRAPGNEQYFGPGTRLTVT.

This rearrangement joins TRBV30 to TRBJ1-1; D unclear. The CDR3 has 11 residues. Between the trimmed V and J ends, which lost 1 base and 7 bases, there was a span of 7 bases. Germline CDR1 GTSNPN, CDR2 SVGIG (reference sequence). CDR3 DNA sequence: TGTGCCTGGAGTGATGCGGTTGAAGCTTTCTTT. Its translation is CAWSDAVEAFF. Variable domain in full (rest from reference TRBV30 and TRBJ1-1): SQTIHQWPATLVQPVGSPLSLECTVEGTSNPNLYWYRQAAGRGLQLLFYSVGIGQISSEVPQNLSASRPQDRQFILSSKKLLLSDSGFYLCAWSDAVEAFFGQGTRLTVV.

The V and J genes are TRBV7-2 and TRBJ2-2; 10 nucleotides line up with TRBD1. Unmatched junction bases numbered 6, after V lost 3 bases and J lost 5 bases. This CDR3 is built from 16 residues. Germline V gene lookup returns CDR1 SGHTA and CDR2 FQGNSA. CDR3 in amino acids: CASSFGTGVFTGELFF. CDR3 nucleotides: TGTGCCAGCAGCTTTGGGACAGGGGTTTTTACCGGGGAGCTGTTTTTT.

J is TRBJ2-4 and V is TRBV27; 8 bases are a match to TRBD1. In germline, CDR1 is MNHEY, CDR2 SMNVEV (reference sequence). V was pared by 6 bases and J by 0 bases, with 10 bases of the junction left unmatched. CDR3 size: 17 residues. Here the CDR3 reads CASRVQTGGLAKNIQYF. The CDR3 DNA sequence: TGTGCCAGCAGGGTACAAACAGGGGGGTTAGCCAAAAACATTCAGTACTTC.

CDR3 DNA sequence: TGTGCCAGCAGCTTAACAGGGGGCGAGCAGTACTTC. Its protein product is CASSLTGGEQYF. The chain carries TRBV7-2 and TRBJ2-7; 8 positions agree with TRBD1. Germline-derived CDR1 and CDR2 are SGHTA and FQGNSA. The CDR3 is 12 amino acids. V gave up 2 bases and J gave up 6 bases; unmatched junction bases: 0.

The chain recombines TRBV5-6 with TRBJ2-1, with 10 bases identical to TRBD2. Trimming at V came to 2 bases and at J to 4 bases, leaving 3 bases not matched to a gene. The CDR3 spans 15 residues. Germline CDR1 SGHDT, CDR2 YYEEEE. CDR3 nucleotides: TGTGCCAGCAGCTTCGGGACTAGCGAGTACAATGAGCAGTTCTTC. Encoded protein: CASSFGTSEYNEQFF. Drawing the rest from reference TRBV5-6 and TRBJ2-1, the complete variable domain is DAGVTQSPTHLIKTRGQQVTLRCSPKSGHDTVSWYQQALGQGPQFIFQYYEEEERQRGNFPDRFSGHQFPNYSSELNVNALLLGDSALYLCASSFGTSEYNEQFFGPGTRLTVL.

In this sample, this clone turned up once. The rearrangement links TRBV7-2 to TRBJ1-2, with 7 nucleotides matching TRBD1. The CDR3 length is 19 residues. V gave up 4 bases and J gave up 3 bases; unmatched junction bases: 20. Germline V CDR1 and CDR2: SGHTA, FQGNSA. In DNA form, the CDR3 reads TGTGCCAGCAGCTCGATACTAGAGCCCATAGCAGACAGGGACTATGGCTACACCTTC. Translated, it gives CASSSILEPIADRDYGYTF.

DNA for the CDR3: TGTGCCAGCTCAGAGAGGGTACGGTATGGCTACACCTTC. Translating gives CASSERVRYGYTF. The J gene is TRBJ1-2, the V gene TRBV18, with no clear D. The V gene's germline CDR1 is KGHSH and CDR2 LQKENI. Trimming took 5 bases from V and 5 from J, leaving 12 bases between them. CDR3 size: 13 residues.

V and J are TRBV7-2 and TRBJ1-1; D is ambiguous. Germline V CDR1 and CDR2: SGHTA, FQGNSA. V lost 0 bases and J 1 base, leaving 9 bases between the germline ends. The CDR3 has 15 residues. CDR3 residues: CASSLAGGRNTEAFF. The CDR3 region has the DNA TGTGCCAGCAGCTTAGCGGGAGGCAGGAACACTGAAGCTTTCTTT. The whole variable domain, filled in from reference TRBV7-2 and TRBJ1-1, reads GAGVSQSPSNKVTEKGKDVELRCDPISGHTALYWYRQSLGQGLEFLIYFQGNSAPDKSGLPSDRFSAERTGGSVSTLTIQRTQQEDSAVYLCASSLAGGRNTEAFFGQGTRLTVV.

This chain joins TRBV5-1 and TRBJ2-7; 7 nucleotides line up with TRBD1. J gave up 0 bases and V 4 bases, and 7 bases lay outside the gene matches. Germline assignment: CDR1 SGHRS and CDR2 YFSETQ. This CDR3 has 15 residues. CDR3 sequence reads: CASSTRQGSSYEQYF. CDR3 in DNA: TGCGCCAGCAGCACGCGACAGGGTAGCTCCTACGAGCAGTACTTC.

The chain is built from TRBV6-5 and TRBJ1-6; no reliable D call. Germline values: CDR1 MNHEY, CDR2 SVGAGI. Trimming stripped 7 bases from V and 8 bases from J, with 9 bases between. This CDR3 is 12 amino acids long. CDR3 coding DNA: TGTGCCAGCACCTCTGGAGATTCACCCCTCCACTTT. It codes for CASTSGDSPLHF.

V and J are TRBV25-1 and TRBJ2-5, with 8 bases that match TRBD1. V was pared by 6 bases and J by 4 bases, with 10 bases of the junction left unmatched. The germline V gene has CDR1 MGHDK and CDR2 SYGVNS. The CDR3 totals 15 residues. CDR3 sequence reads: CASRNDRGRGETQYF. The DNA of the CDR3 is TGTGCCAGCAGGAACGACAGGGGTAGAGGAGAGACCCAGTACTTC. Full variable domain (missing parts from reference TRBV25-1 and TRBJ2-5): EADIYQTPRYLVIGTGKKITLECSQTMGHDKMYWYQQDPGMELHLIHYSYGVNSTEKGDLSSESTVSRIRTEHFPLTLESARPSHTSQYLCASRNDRGRGETQYFGPGTRLLVL.

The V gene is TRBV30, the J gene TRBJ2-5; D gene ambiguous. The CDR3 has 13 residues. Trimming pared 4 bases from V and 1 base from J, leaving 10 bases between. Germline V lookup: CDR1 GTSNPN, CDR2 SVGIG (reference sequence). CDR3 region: CAWTLPPQETQYF. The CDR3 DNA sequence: TGTGCCTGGACTCTCCCCCCCCAAGAGACCCAGTACTTC.

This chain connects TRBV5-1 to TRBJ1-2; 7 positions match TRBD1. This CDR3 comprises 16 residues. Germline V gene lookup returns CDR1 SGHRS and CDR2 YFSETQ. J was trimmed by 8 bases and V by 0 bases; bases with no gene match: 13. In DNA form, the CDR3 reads TGCGCCAGCAGCTTGGGGACAGGAGCTCAAATAAGGGGCTACACCTTC. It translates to CASSLGTGAQIRGYTF.

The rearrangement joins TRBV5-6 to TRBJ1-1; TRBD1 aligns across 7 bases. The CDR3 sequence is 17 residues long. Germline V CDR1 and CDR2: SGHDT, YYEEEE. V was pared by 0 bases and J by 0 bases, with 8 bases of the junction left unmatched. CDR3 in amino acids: CASSLAGGSRLNTEAFF. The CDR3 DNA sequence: TGTGCCAGCAGCTTGGCAGGGGGAAGCCGTCTGAACACTGAAGCTTTCTTT.

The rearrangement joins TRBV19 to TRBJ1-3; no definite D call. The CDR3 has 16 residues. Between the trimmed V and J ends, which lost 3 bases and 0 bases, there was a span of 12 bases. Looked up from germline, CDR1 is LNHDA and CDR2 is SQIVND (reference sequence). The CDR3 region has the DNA TGTGCCAGTAGTATCCGAGGAGCGAGCTCTGGAAACACCATATATTTT. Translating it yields CASSIRGASSGNTIYF.

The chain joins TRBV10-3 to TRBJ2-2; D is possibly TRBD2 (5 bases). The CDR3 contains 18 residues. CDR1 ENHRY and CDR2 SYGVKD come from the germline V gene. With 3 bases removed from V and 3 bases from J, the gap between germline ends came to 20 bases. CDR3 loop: CAISELWTPIGDTGELFF. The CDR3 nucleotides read TGTGCCATCAGTGAACTATGGACCCCCATCGGGGACACCGGGGAGCTGTTTTTT.

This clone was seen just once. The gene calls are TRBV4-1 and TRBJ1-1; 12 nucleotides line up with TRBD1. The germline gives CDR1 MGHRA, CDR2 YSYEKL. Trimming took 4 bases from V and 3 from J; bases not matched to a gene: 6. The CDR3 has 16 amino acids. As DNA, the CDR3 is TGCGCCAGCAGCCCCGGGACAGGGGGCGTAGACACTGAAGCTTTCTTT. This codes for CASSPGTGGVDTEAFF.

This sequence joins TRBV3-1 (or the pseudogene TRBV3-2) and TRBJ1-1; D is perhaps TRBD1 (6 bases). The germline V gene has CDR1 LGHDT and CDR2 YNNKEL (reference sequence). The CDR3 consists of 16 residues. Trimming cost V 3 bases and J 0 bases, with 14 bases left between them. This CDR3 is CASSHDRQYMNTEAFF. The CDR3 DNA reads TGTGCCAGCAGCCACGACAGGCAATACATGAACACTGAAGCTTTCTTT.